The TCR beta chain described here comes from a study of blood T cell repertoires in COVID-19. About the study: Nucleic acid was either cDNA or gDNA, and it came from T cells, B-cell-depleted T cells, or PBMCs.

Germline V gene sequence: CDR1 MNHNY, CDR2 SVGAGI (reference sequence). The V and J ends lost 6 bases and 4 bases, in that order; junction bases with no gene match: 7. The CDR3 runs 15 residues. Study processing details: It was from reference gene primer amplification that nucleated cell counts were estimated. TCRdb keeps only in-frame clones here, not all; method: immunoSEQ multiplex PCR. V and J calls and clone size are given by that table; D and trimming were obtained from the DNA. The data show about 150,000 clones, approximately 80% seen once. The specimen was peripheral blood. The source is a woman aged 50 to 65 with acute or convalescent COVID-19. The J gene is TRBJ1-1, the V gene TRBV6-6; 11 bases line up with TRBD1. The CDR3: CASREPGQGVTEAFF. The CDR3 DNA reads TGTGCCAGCAGGGAGCCGGGACAGGGGGTCACTGAAGCTTTCTTT.